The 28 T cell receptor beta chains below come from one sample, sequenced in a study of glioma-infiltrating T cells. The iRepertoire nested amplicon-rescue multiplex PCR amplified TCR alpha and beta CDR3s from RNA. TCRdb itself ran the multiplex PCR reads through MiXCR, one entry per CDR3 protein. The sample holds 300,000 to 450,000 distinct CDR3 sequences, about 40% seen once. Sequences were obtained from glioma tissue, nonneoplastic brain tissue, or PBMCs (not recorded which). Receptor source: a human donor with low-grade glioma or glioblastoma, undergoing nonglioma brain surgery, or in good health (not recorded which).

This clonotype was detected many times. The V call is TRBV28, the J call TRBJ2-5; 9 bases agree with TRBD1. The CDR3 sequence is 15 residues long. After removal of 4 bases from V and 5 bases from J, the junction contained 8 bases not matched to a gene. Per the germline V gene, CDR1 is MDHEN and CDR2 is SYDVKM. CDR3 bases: TGTGCCAGCAGTTCTTACAGGGGGCGCAGGGAGACCCAGTACTTC. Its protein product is CASSSYRGRRETQYF.

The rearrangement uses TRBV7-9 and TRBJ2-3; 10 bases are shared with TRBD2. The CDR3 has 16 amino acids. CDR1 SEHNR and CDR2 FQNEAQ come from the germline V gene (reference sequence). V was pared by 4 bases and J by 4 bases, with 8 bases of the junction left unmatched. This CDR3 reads CASSSGLAERADTQYF. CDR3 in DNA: TGTGCCAGCAGCTCCGGACTAGCGGAACGCGCAGATACGCAGTATTTT.

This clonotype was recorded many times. CDR3 region: CASSMDWTWSSYEQYF. CDR3 nucleotides: TGTGCCAGCAGTATGGATTGGACCTGGAGTTCCTACGAGCAGTACTTC. This rearrangement joins TRBV27 to TRBJ2-7; no clear D gene. The V end lost 5 bases, the J end lost 1 base, and 18 bases lay between the germline ends. This CDR3 has 16 amino acids. The V gene's germline CDR1 is MNHEY and CDR2 SMNVEV (reference sequence).

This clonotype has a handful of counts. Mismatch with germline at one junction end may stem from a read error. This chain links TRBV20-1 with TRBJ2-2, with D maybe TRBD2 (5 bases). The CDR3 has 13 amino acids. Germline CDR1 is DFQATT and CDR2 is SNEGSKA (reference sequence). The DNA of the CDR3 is TGCAGTGCTCCGGACTTAGACACCGGGAAGCTGTTTTTT. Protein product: CSAPDLDTGKLFF.

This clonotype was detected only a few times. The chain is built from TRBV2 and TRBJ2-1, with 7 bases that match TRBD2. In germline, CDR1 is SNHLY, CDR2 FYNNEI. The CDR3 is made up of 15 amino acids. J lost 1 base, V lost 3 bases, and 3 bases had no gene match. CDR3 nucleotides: TGTGCCAGCAGTGAGGCTAGCGGTTCCTACAATGAGCAGTTCTTC. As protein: CASSEASGSYNEQFF.

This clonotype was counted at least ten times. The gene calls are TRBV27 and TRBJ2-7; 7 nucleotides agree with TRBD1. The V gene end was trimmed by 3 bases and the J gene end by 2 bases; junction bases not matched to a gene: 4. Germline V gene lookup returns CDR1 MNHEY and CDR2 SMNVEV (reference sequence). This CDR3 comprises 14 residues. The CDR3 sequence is CASSFPGQTYEQYF. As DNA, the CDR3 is TGTGCCAGCAGTTTTCCGGGACAGACCTACGAGCAGTACTTC.

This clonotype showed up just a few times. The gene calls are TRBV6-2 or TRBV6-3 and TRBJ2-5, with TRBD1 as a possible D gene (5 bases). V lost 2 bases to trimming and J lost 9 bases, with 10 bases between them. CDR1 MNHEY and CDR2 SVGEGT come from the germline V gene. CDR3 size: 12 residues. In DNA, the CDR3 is TGTGCCAGCAGTTACCACCTGGGGCCCCAGTACTTC. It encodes CASSYHLGPQYF.

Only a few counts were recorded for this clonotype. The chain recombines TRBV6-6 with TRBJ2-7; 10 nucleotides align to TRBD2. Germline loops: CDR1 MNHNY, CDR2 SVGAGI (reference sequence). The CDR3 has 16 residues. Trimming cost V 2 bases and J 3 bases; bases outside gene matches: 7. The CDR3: CASSYSGGLADYEQYF. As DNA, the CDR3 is TGTGCCAGCAGTTACAGCGGAGGACTAGCGGACTACGAGCAGTACTTC.

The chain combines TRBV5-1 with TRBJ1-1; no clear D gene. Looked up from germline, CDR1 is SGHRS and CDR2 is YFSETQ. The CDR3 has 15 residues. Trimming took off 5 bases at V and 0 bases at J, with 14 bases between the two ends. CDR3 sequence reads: CASRSRNQMNTEAFF. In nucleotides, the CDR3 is TGCGCCAGCAGGTCTAGAAATCAGATGAACACTGAAGCTTTCTTT.

The CDR3 DNA follows: TGCAGCGTTGAAATTCTTGAAGGCACTGAAGCTTTCTTT. Translation gives CSVEILEGTEAFF. The V and J genes are TRBV20-1 and TRBJ1-1; D gene unclear. The germline CDR1 and CDR2 sequences are DFQATT and SNEGSKA (reference sequence). The CDR3 is made up of 13 amino acids.

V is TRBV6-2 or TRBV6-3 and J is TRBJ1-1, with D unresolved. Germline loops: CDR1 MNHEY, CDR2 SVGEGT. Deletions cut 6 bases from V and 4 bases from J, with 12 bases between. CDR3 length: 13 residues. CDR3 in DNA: TGTGCCAGCAGGTCACGGGGAATCACTGAAGCTTTCTTT. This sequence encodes CASRSRGITEAFF.

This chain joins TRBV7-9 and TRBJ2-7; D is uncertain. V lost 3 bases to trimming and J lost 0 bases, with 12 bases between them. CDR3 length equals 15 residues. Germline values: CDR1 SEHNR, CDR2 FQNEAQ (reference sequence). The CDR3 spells CASSLGPSSSYEQYF. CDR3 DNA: TGTGCCAGCAGCTTGGGTCCGTCTAGCTCCTACGAGCAGTACTTC.

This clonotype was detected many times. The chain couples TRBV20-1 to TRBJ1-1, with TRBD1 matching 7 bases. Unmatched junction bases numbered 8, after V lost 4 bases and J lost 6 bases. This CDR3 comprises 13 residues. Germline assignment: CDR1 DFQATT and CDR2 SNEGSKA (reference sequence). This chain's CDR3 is CSAIPGGGAEAFF. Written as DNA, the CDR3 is TGCAGTGCTATACCAGGGGGGGGTGCTGAAGCTTTCTTT.

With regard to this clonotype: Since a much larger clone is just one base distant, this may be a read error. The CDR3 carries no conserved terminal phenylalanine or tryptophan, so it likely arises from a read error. The CDR3 loop reads CATSPYAGEQFI. The DNA for the CDR3 is TGTGCCACCTCACCCTACGCCGGTGAGCAGTTCATC. V is TRBV15 and J is TRBJ2-1, with no clear D. Between the trimmed V and J ends, which lost 8 bases and 9 bases, there was a span of 14 bases. The CDR3 extends over 12 amino acids. In germline, CDR1 is LNHNV, CDR2 YYDKDF (reference sequence).

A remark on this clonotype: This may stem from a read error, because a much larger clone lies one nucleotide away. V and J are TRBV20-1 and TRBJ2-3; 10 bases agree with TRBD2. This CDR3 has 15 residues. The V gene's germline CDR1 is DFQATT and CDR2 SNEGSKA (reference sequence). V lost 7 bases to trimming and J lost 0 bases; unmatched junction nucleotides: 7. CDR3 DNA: TGCAGTGATAGTAAGACTAGCGGGAGCACAGATACGCAGTATTTT. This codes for CSDSKTSGSTDTQYF.

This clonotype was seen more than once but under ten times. The CDR3 is CASSLAAAAGAEAFF. CDR3 DNA: TGTGCCAGCAGCTTAGCCGCCGCAGCAGGGGCTGAAGCTTTCTTT. V usage is TRBV7-9 and J usage is TRBJ1-1, with a weak D call TRBD1 (6 bases). This CDR3 contains 15 residues. Germline V gives CDR1 SEHNR, CDR2 FQNEAQ (reference sequence). V was trimmed by 0 bases and J by 6 bases, leaving 14 bases between them.

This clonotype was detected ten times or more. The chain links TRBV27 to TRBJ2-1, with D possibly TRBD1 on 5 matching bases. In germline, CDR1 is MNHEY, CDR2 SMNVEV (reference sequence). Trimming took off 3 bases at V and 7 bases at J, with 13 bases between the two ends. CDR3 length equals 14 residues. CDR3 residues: CASSLRRAGNEQFF. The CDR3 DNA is TGTGCCAGCAGTTTGCGGCGAGCAGGGAATGAGCAGTTCTTC.

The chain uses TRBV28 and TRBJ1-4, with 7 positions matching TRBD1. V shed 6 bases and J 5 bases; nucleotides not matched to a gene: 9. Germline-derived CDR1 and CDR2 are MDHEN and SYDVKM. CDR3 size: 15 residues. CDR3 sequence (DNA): TGTGCCAGCAGGCCTCCGGGACAGTCAAATGAAAAACTGTTTTTT. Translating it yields CASRPPGQSNEKLFF.

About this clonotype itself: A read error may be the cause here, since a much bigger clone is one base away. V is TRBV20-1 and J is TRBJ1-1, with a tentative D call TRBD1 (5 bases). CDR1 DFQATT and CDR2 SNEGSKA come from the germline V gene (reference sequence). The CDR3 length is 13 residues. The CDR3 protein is CSALPDLDTEALF. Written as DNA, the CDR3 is TGCAGTGCTCTTCCGGATCTGGACACTGAAGCTCTCTTT.

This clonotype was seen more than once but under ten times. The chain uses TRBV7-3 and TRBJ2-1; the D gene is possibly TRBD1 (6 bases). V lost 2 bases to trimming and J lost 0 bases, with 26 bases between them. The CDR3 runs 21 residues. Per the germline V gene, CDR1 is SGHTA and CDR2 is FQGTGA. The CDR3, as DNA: TGTGCCAGCAGCTTAGTGGGGGCTCTGTCGCCTCAGTTCAGCTCCTACAATGAGCAGTTCTTC. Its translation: CASSLVGALSPQFSSYNEQFF.

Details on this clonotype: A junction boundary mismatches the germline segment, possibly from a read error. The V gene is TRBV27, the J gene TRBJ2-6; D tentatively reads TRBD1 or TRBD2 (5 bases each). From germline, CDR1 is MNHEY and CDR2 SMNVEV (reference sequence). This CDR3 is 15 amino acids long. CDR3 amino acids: CAGSYRGSEANVLTF. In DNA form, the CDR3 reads TGTGCCGGCAGTTATCGGGGCTCTGAGGCCAACGTCCTGACTTTC.

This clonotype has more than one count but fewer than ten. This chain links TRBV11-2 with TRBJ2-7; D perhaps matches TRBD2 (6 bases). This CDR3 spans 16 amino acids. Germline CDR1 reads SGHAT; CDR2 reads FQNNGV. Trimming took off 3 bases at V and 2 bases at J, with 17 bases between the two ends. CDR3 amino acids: CASSFTSGQGPYEQYF. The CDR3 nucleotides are TGTGCCAGCAGCTTTACGAGCGGGCAGGGACCCTACGAGCAGTACTTC.

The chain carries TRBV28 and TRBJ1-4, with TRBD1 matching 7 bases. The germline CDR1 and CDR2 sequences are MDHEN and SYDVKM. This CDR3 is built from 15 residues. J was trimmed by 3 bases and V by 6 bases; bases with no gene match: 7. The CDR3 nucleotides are TGTGCCAGCAGCTCCCGGACAGGTCCTAATGAAAAACTGTTTTTT. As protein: CASSSRTGPNEKLFF.

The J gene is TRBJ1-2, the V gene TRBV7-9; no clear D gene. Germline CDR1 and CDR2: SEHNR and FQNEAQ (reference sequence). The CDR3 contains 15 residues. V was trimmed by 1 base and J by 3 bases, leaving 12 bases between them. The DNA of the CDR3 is TGTGCCAGCAGCTTAGAAGTTCAGTTGGACTATGGCTACACCTTC. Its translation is CASSLEVQLDYGYTF.

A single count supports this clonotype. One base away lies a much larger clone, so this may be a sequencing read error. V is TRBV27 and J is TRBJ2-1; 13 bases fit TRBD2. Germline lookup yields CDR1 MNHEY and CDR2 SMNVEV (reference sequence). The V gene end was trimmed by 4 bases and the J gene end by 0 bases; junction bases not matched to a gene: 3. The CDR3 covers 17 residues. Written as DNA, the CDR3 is TGTGCCAGCAGTTATTGGACTAGCGGGAGCTCCTACAATGAGCAGTTCTTC. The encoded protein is CASSYWTSGSSYNEQFF.

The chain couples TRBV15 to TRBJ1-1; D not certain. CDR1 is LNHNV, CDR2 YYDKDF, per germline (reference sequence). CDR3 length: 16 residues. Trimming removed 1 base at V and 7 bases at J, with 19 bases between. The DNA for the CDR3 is TGTGCCACCAGCAGAGGAGGGCGCCGGGAAGACGGTGAAGCTTTCTTT. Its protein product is CATSRGGRREDGEAFF.

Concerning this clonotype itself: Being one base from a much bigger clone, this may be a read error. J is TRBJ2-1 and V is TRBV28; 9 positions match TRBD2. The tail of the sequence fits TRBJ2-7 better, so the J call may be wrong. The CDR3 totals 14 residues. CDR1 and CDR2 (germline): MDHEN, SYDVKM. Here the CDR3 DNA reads TGTGCCAGCAGTTTTAGCGGGAGTCACTACGAGCAGTACTTC. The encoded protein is CASSFSGSHYEQYF.

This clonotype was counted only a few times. The DNA of the CDR3 is TGTGCCAGCAGCTTATCAGGGGGAAACCGCTATGGCTACACCTTC. Residues: CASSLSGGNRYGYTF. The chain links TRBV7-2 to TRBJ1-2, with 7 bases aligning to TRBD1. CDR1 is SGHTA, CDR2 FQGNSA, per germline. CDR3 size: 15 residues. The junction had 7 bases not matched to a gene; V was cut back by 2 bases and J by 4 bases.